The 24 T cell receptor beta chains listed next were all sequenced from one sample in a study of blood T cell repertoires in COVID-19. Measured with immunoSEQ multiplex PCR; TCRdb has only the in-frame clones, and not every one. Here the sample spans a few hundred thousand clones, about 89% being singletons. Sequencing used PBMCs or T cells enriched from blood (not recorded which). The receptors derive from a man aged 30 to 45 who had recovered from COVID-19.

V gene TRBV7-3 combines with J gene TRBJ2-5, with 9 bases lining up with TRBD1. The CDR3 length is 14 residues. V lost 5 bases to trimming and J lost 4 bases; unmatched junction nucleotides: 5. CDR1 and CDR2 (germline): SGHTA, FQGTGA. The CDR3 nucleotides read TGTGCCAGCAGCCTGACAGGGGGTAGAGAGACCCAGTACTTC. This translates into CASSLTGGRETQYF.

The chain is built from TRBV6-1 and TRBJ1-5; no firm D call. Trimming stripped 2 bases from V and 1 base from J, with 9 bases between. The CDR3 contains 15 residues. Per the germline V gene, CDR1 is MNHNS and CDR2 is SASEGT. The CDR3 here is CASSEHGSSNQPQHF. The CDR3 DNA sequence: TGTGCCAGCAGTGAACACGGGTCGAGCAATCAGCCCCAGCATTTT.

The chain combines TRBV11-2 with TRBJ1-4, with D possibly being TRBD1 (6 bases). V was trimmed by 5 bases and J by 3 bases, leaving 10 bases between them. The CDR3 contains 14 residues. Per the germline V gene, CDR1 is SGHAT and CDR2 is FQNNGV. CDR3 sequence reads: CASSQDRPNEKLFF. The CDR3, as DNA: TGTGCCAGCAGCCAGGACAGACCTAATGAAAAACTGTTTTTT.

This clone was recorded a few times. V is TRBV25-1 and J is TRBJ1-2; a possible D gene is TRBD1 (5 bases). The germline V gene has CDR1 MGHDK and CDR2 SYGVNS. V was pared by 4 bases and J by 8 bases, with 14 bases between. The CDR3 contains 13 residues. CDR3 coding DNA: TGTGCCAGCAGTGGGGCGGCGGGGGAGGGCTACACCTTC. Translating gives CASSGAAGEGYTF.

The J gene is TRBJ2-7, the V gene TRBV10-3; 7 bases line up with TRBD1. Germline-derived CDR1 and CDR2 are ENHRY and SYGVKD. The J segment lost 6 bases and the V segment lost 3 bases, leaving 8 bases of the junction unmatched. The length of the CDR3 is 14 residues. CDR3: CAISDDRSGGEQYF. Written as DNA, the CDR3 is TGTGCCATCAGTGACGATAGATCAGGGGGCGAGCAGTACTTC.

The rearrangement uses TRBV19 and TRBJ2-3; a weak D match, TRBD1 (7 bases). The germline V gene has CDR1 LNHDA and CDR2 SQIVND (reference sequence). Trimming left V 8 bases short and J 2 bases short, with 17 bases between. The CDR3 is 15 amino acids. The CDR3 protein is CASSLQGTYTDTQYF. CDR3 nucleotides: TGTGCCAGTTCCCTACAGGGGACTTACACAGATACGCAGTATTTT. Based on the CDR3 plus reference TRBV19 and TRBJ2-3, the full variable domain is DGGITQSPKYLFRKEGQNVTLSCEQNLNHDAMYWYRQDPGQGLRLIYYSQIVNDFQKGDIAEGYSVSREKKESFPLTVTSAQKNPTAFYLCASSLQGTYTDTQYFGPGTRLTVL.

The gene calls are TRBV6-5 and TRBJ2-3, with no clear D. CDR1 is MNHEY and CDR2 is SVGAGI in the germline V gene. V lost 6 bases and J lost 5, with 6 bases in between. This CDR3 contains 11 residues. The CDR3 DNA reads TGTGCCAGCAGAACAAGAGATACGCAGTATTTT. It codes for CASRTRDTQYF.

The CDR3: CASSTGQGVWARPQHF. CDR3 nucleotide sequence: TGTGCCAGTAGTACGGGACAGGGGGTCTGGGCGAGGCCCCAGCATTTT. The gene calls are TRBV19 and TRBJ1-5, with 11 bases aligning to TRBD1. This CDR3 spans 16 amino acids. J lost 9 bases, V lost 4 bases, and 11 bases had no gene match. Germline-derived CDR1 and CDR2 are LNHDA and SQIVND (reference sequence).

The V gene is TRBV5-1, the J gene TRBJ1-2; D is perhaps TRBD1 (6 bases). CDR1 and CDR2 (germline): SGHRS, YFSETQ. The V gene lost 0 bases and the J gene lost 6 bases, with 15 bases spanning the gap. The CDR3 sequence is 15 residues long. This CDR3 is CASSLGSGVMDGYTF. CDR3 sequence (DNA): TGCGCCAGCAGCTTGGGGTCAGGGGTAATGGATGGCTACACCTTC. The full variable domain, with the rest looked up from reference TRBV5-1 and TRBJ1-2, is KAGVTQTPRYLIKTRGQQVTLSCSPISGHRSVSWYQQTPGQGLQFLFEYFSETQRNKGNFPGRFSGRQFSNSRSEMNVSTLELGDSALYLCASSLGSGVMDGYTFGSGTRLTVV.

This chain joins TRBV14 and TRBJ1-2, with a possible D match to TRBD1 (6 bases). CDR3 length equals 13 residues. V was shortened by 3 bases and J by 8 bases, with 13 bases between the two germline ends. The germline gives CDR1 SGHDN, CDR2 FVKESK. The CDR3: CASSQTYREGYTF. Here the CDR3 DNA reads TGTGCCAGCAGCCAGACGTACAGGGAGGGCTACACCTTC. Full variable domain (missing parts from reference TRBV14 and TRBJ1-2): EAGVTQFPSHSVIEKGQTVTLRCDPISGHDNLYWYRRVMGKEIKFLLHFVKESKQDESGMPNNRFLAERTGGTYSTLKVQPAELEDSGVYFCASSQTYREGYTFGSGTRLTVV.

The chain couples TRBV24-1 to TRBJ2-1; 9 nucleotides line up with TRBD1. The germline gives CDR1 KGHDR, CDR2 SFDVKD. The CDR3 runs 15 residues. Trimming at V came to 3 bases and at J to 8 bases, leaving 7 bases not matched to a gene. As DNA, the CDR3 is TGTGCCACCAGTGATGGGGGACAGGGAAATTATGAGCAGTTCTTC. Residues: CATSDGGQGNYEQFF.

This chain links TRBV7-2 with TRBJ2-7; D is perhaps TRBD2 (6 bases). CDR3 size: 19 residues. Germline V gene data show CDR1 as SGHTA and CDR2 as FQGNSA. Trimming left V 0 bases short and J 0 bases short, with 21 bases between. The CDR3 spells CASSLAPGLDGRFSYEQYF. The CDR3 region has the DNA TGTGCCAGCAGCTTAGCCCCAGGACTTGACGGGAGATTCTCCTACGAGCAGTACTTC.

V and J are TRBV5-6 and TRBJ1-5; D is undetermined. CDR3 length equals 12 residues. The germline V gene encodes CDR1 SGHDT and CDR2 YYEEEE. V was pared by 0 bases and J by 5 bases, with 3 bases between. CDR3 nucleotide sequence: TGTGCCAGCAGCTTGGTAGATCAGCCCCAGCATTTT. The encoded protein is CASSLVDQPQHF.

The chain uses TRBV5-1 and TRBJ2-2; D gene ambiguous. This CDR3 region has 13 residues. V gave up 4 bases and J gave up 3 bases, with 7 bases separating them. Per germline, CDR1 SGHRS and CDR2 YFSETQ. CDR3 protein: CASSHADTGELFF. In nucleotides, the CDR3 is TGCGCCAGCAGCCATGCAGACACCGGGGAGCTGTTTTTT.

This chain joins TRBV24-1 and TRBJ2-2, with TRBD1 matching over 10 bases. The J segment lost 4 bases and the V segment lost 4 bases, leaving 5 bases of the junction unmatched. In germline, CDR1 is KGHDR, CDR2 SFDVKD. CDR3 length equals 16 residues. DNA for the CDR3: TGTGCCACCAGTGAAGCCGGGACAGGGGCCACCGGGGAGCTGTTTTTT. Translation: CATSEAGTGATGELFF.

The chain recombines TRBV29-1 with TRBJ1-1; D unresolved. The germline gives CDR1 SQVTM, CDR2 ANQGSEA. V lost 4 bases, J lost 1 base, and 10 bases lay in between. The CDR3 runs 13 residues. CDR3 amino acids: CSVAERGNTEAFF. DNA for the CDR3: TGCAGCGTTGCCGAGCGGGGGAACACTGAAGCTTTCTTT.

The genes are TRBV19 and TRBJ2-3, with 7 bases matching TRBD1. With V trimmed by 7 bases and J by 0 bases, 4 bases remained unmatched. Germline loops: CDR1 LNHDA, CDR2 SQIVND (reference sequence). The CDR3 contains 14 residues. The CDR3 protein is CASILTGSTDTQYF. The CDR3, as DNA: TGTGCCAGTATACTGACAGGGAGCACAGATACGCAGTATTTT. Full variable domain (missing parts from reference TRBV19 and TRBJ2-3): DGGITQSPKYLFRKEGQNVTLSCEQNLNHDAMYWYRQDPGQGLRLIYYSQIVNDFQKGDIAEGYSVSREKKESFPLTVTSAQKNPTAFYLCASILTGSTDTQYFGPGTRLTVL.

V and J are TRBV5-1 and TRBJ1-1, with D possibly being TRBD1 (5 bases). The V and J ends lost 1 base and 0 bases respectively, with 7 bases between them. The germline gives CDR1 SGHRS, CDR2 YFSETQ. The CDR3 is made up of 14 amino acids. As DNA, the CDR3 is TGCGCCAGCAGCTTGTCGACAGTGAACACTGAAGCTTTCTTT. The encoded protein is CASSLSTVNTEAFF.

This clone has a handful of counts. The V gene is TRBV5-6, the J gene TRBJ1-6, with D possibly being TRBD1 (6 bases). The V end lost 1 base, the J end lost 10 bases, and 9 bases lay between the germline ends. This CDR3 spans 13 amino acids. The germline V gene encodes CDR1 SGHDT and CDR2 YYEEEE. CDR3 region: CASSLSGDSPLHF. The CDR3 DNA follows: TGTGCCAGCAGCTTGTCAGGGGACTCACCCCTCCACTTT.

The chain carries TRBV10-3 and TRBJ1-2; D call uncertain. Germline V gives CDR1 ENHRY, CDR2 SYGVKD. The V end was cut by 3 bases, the J end by 5 bases, with 10 bases between. The CDR3 has 13 residues. The chain's CDR3 is CAISEMKHYGYTF. In DNA form, the CDR3 reads TGTGCCATCAGTGAAATGAAGCATTATGGCTACACCTTC.

Notes on this clone: The sample contains more than one DNA sequence encoding this CDR3. The rearrangement joins TRBV15 to TRBJ1-5; weak D call: TRBD1 (5 bases). V lost 0 bases and J 7 bases, leaving 13 bases between the germline ends. Germline assignment: CDR1 LNHNV and CDR2 YYDKDF (reference sequence). The CDR3 is 15 amino acids. The CDR3 DNA sequence: TGTGCCACCAGCAGAGACCGCGGGGGGGGACAGCCCCAGCATTTT. This gives the protein CATSRDRGGGQPQHF. The whole variable domain, remainder taken from reference TRBV15 and TRBJ1-5, is DAMVIQNPRYQVTQFGKPVTLSCSQTLNHNVMYWYQQKSSQAPKLLFHYYDKDFNNEADTPDNFQSRRPNTSFCFLDIRSPGLGDTAMYLCATSRDRGGGQPQHFGDGTRLSIL.

This chain connects TRBV5-1 to TRBJ1-2; D uncertain. Germline V gene data show CDR1 as SGHRS and CDR2 as YFSETQ. Trimming removed 3 bases from V and 2 bases from J, with 5 bases in between. The CDR3 loop spans 12 amino acids. The CDR3 DNA is TGCGCCAGCAGCTCTGAGAACTATGGCTACACCTTC. As protein: CASSSENYGYTF.

J is TRBJ1-1 and V is TRBV5-8; 8 bases match TRBD1. Trimming removed 6 bases from V and 2 bases from J; junction bases left unmatched: 3. The length of the CDR3 is 13 residues. CDR1 is SGHTS, CDR2 YDEGEE, per germline. CDR3 sequence (DNA): TGTGCCAGCACGGGACAGGTTAACACTGAAGCTTTCTTT. Its translation: CASTGQVNTEAFF.

This clone appeared once. The V gene is TRBV6-5, the J gene TRBJ1-5; no clear D gene. V dropped 6 bases and J dropped 6 bases, with 15 bases sitting between them. The CDR3 extends over 14 amino acids. Germline V lookup: CDR1 MNHEY, CDR2 SVGAGI. The CDR3 protein is CASRPSGGFQPQHF. DNA for the CDR3: TGTGCCAGCAGACCCTCCGGAGGGTTTCAGCCCCAGCATTTT.